The rows below give T cell receptor beta chains drawn from one sample of a study of cytomegalovirus exposure and HLA in healthy donors. This table comes from immunoSEQ multiplex PCR, and its TCRdb copy is limited to in-frame clones, with some not included. Its listing shows fewer than 130,000 clones. The sequencing input was PBMCs. The source is a man over 45 in good health and CMV-seronegative. The CDR3 runs from the conserved cysteine through the conserved F or W. Each record gives: CDR3 protein, CDR3 DNA, D gene, V gene, J gene. D genes are given only for firm matches.

CASSNLRDYGYTF	TGTGCCAGCAGCAACCTCAGGGACTATGGCTACACCTTC	NA	TRBV21-1	TRBJ1-2
CASSGRDRGYEQYF	TGTGCCAGTAGTGGACGGGACAGGGGATACGAGCAGTACTTC	TRBD1	TRBV19	TRBJ2-7
CASRGQGISPLHF	TGTGCCAGCAGGGGACAGGGAATTTCACCCCTCCACTTT	TRBD1	TRBV2	TRBJ1-6
CASTQAISGEQYF	TGTGCCAGCACCCAGGCCATTTCAGGGGAGCAGTACTTC	NA	TRBV6-5	TRBJ2-7
CASSLGAGHTPNNEQFF	TGCGCCAGCAGCTTGGGAGCGGGACATACGCCTAACAATGAGCAGTTCTTC	NA	TRBV5-1	TRBJ2-1
CASSLNRPRSGNTIYF	TGTGCCAGCAGCTTAAACAGGCCCAGATCTGGAAACACCATATATTTT	NA	TRBV7-8	TRBJ1-3
CASKRTVDEGGYTF	TGTGCCAGCAAAAGGACGGTCGATGAGGGTGGCTACACCTTC	NA	TRBV6-1	TRBJ1-2
CSGSTGITEAFF	TGCAGCGGTTCGACAGGGATCACTGAAGCTTTCTTT	TRBD1	TRBV29-1	TRBJ1-1
CASSGGRDNYEQYF	TGTGCCAGCAGCGGCGGAAGAGATAACTACGAGCAGTACTTC	NA	TRBV7-2	TRBJ2-7
CASSLNGNNQPQHF	TGCGCCAGCAGCTTGAACGGTAACAATCAGCCCCAGCATTTT	NA	TRBV5-1	TRBJ1-5
CASSTQDRNTEAFF	TGTGCCAGTAGTACACAGGACAGGAACACTGAAGCTTTCTTT	NA	TRBV19	TRBJ1-1
CASSILGRTGWAGELFF	TGTGCCAGTAGTATTCTCGGCCGGACAGGGTGGGCCGGGGAGCTGTTTTTT	TRBD1	TRBV19	TRBJ2-2
CASSPSVQTNYEQYF	TGTGCCAGCAGCCCATCGGTACAGACAAACTACGAGCAGTACTTC	NA	TRBV11-2	TRBJ2-7
CASSSGQGWSEAFF	TGTGCCAGCAGTTCGGGACAGGGGTGGTCTGAAGCTTTCTTT	TRBD1	TRBV6-5	TRBJ1-1
CASRRDTSEAFF	TGTGCCAGCAGACGGGACACATCTGAAGCTTTCTTT	NA	TRBV5-4	TRBJ1-1
CASSPPGLGGRDTEAFF	TGTGCCAGCTCACCCCCCGGCCTGGGTGGGAGGGACACTGAAGCTTTCTTT	NA	TRBV18	TRBJ1-1
CASSPPGTGTYWQYF	TGTGCCAGCAGCCCTCCCGGGACAGGGACATATTGGCAGTACTTC	TRBD1	TRBV5-5	TRBJ2-7
CASSIRTVQGGTEAFF	TGCGCCAGCAGCATCCGGACGGTACAGGGGGGCACTGAAGCTTTCTTT	TRBD1	TRBV5-1	TRBJ1-1
CASSVDLGGYEQYF	TGTGCCAGCAGCGTAGATTTGGGGGGCTACGAGCAGTACTTC	NA	TRBV9	TRBJ2-7
CASSLPGKEPEAFF	TGTGCCAGCAGCTTGCCAGGGAAGGAGCCTGAAGCTTTCTTT	NA	TRBV5-4	TRBJ1-1
CASSLYDEQFF	TGTGCCAGCAGCTTATATGATGAGCAGTTCTTC	NA	TRBV7-8	TRBJ2-1
CSVEWWPEGRILSSDNEQFF	TGCAGCGTTGAATGGTGGCCCGAGGGAAGAATATTAAGCTCCGACAATGAGCAGTTCTTC	NA	TRBV29-1	TRBJ2-1
CASSYTRDRGQPQHF	TGTGCCAGCAGTTACACCCGGGACAGAGGCCAGCCCCAGCATTTT	TRBD1	TRBV6-5	TRBJ1-5
CASSPRTGNQPQHF	TGTGCCAGTAGTCCTCGGACAGGGAATCAGCCCCAGCATTTT	TRBD1	TRBV19	TRBJ1-5
CASSQRPGGGEDIQYF	TGCGCCAGCAGCCAGCGCCCTGGGGGGGGTGAGGACATTCAGTACTTC	TRBD2	TRBV4-3	TRBJ2-4
CSVGGFGTGGEGELFF	TGCAGCGTTGGTGGTTTCGGGACAGGGGGCGAGGGGGAGCTGTTTTTT	TRBD1	TRBV29-1	TRBJ2-2
CASSDGTGGEQFF	TGTGCCAGCAGCGACGGGACAGGGGGTGAGCAGTTCTTC	TRBD1	TRBV7-6	TRBJ2-1
CASSQFGTGDYEQYF	TGTGCCAGCAGCCAGTTCGGGACAGGGGACTACGAGCAGTACTTC	TRBD1	TRBV14	TRBJ2-7
CSATRRDEQFF	TGCAGTGCTACCCGTCGGGATGAGCAGTTCTTC	NA	TRBV20-1	TRBJ2-1
CASSPTGVATEAFF	TGCGCCAGCAGCCCCACGGGGGTGGCCACTGAAGCTTTCTTT	NA	TRBV5-1	TRBJ1-1
CASSPTGLGWAFF	TGTGCCAGCAGCCCTACAGGATTGGGTTGGGCTTTCTTT	NA	TRBV14	TRBJ1-1
CASSLGLKAFF	TGTGCCAGCAGTTTGGGGCTGAAAGCTTTCTTT	NA	TRBV27	TRBJ1-1